This T cell receptor (beta chain) was sequenced in a study of blood T cell repertoires in COVID-19. On the study more broadly: Sources were T cells, B-cell-depleted T cells, or PBMCs; the material itself was cDNA or gDNA.

As originally analysed: Reference gene primer amplification gave nucleated cell count estimates. Using immunoSEQ multiplex PCR, the repertoire was profiled, and TCRdb retains in-frame clones only, with some absent. Clone size and V and J calls were adopted from that table, with D and trimming inferred from the DNA. This table has about 480,000 clones, roughly nine tenths appearing once. Between the trimmed V and J ends, which lost 3 bases and 0 bases, there was a span of 15 bases. CDR1 WSHSY and CDR2 SAAADI come from the germline V gene. CDR3 size: 18 residues. The material sequenced was PBMCs or T cells enriched from blood (not recorded which). The chain links TRBV10-2 to TRBJ1-6, with D perhaps matching TRBD1 (5 bases). This TCR derives from a woman in her sixties or seventies who had recovered from COVID-19. CDR3 in amino acids: CASSERPRGASYNSPLHF. In DNA, the CDR3 is TGCGCCAGCAGTGAAAGACCGCGCGGGGCCTCCTATAATTCACCCCTCCACTTT.